This TCR beta chain was captured by sequencing in a study of T cell clusters in autoimmune cytopenias. On the study more broadly: A median of roughly 52,000 TRB reads per sample yielded a median approximately 2,300 distinct clonotypes.

Each sample's input was about 270 ng genomic DNA, 35,000 to 40,000 genome equivalents. In terms of frequency, this clonotype is medium-sized (0.01 to 0.1%). TRB was amplified by touch-down multiplex PCR, primer pools A and B combined. No DNA is given; TCRdb re-called the multiplex PCR reads and lists each CDR3 protein once. The sample table includes around 5,700 distinct CDR3 sequences. Looked up from germline, CDR1 is MNHNS and CDR2 is SASEGT. CDR3 length: 15 amino acids. The chain links TRBV6-1 to TRBJ1-6. This TCR was sampled from a human donor with an autoimmune cytopenia or autoimmune hepatitis (not recorded which). The sequenced material came from peripheral blood. The CDR3 is CASSERFTDNSPLHF.